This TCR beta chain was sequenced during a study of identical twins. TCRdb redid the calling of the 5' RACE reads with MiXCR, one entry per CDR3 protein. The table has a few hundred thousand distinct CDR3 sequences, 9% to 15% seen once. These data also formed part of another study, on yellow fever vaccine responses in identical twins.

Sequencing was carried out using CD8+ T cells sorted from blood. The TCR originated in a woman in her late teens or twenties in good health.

CDR3 DNA: TGTGCCAGCAGTCTCGGACAGGGCTTAGCCTATGGCTACACCTTC. Its translation is CASSLGQGLAYGYTF. The gene calls are TRBV6-1 and TRBJ1-2; 8 bases line up with TRBD1. The CDR3 is made up of 15 amino acids. Trimming at V came to 5 bases and at J to 4 bases, leaving 9 bases not matched to a gene. The germline V gene has CDR1 MNHNS and CDR2 SASEGT.